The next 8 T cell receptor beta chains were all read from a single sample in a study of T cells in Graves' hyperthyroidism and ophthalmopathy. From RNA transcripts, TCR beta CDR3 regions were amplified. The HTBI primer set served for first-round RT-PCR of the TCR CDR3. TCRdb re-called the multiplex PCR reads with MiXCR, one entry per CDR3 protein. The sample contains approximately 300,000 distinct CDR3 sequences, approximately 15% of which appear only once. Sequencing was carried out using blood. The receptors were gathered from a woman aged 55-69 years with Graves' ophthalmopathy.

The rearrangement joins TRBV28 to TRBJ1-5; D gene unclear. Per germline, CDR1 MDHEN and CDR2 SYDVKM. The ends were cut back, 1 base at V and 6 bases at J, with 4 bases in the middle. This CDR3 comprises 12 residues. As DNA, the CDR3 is TGTGCCAGCAGTTTATTTGGTCAGCCCCAGCATTTT. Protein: CASSLFGQPQHF.

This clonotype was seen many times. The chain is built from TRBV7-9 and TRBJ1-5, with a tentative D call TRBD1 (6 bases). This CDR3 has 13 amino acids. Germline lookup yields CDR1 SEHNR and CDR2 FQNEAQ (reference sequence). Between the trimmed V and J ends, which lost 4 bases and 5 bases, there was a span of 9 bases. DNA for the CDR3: TGTGCCAGCAGCTCACAGGGAGATCAGCCCCAGCATTTT. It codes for CASSSQGDQPQHF.

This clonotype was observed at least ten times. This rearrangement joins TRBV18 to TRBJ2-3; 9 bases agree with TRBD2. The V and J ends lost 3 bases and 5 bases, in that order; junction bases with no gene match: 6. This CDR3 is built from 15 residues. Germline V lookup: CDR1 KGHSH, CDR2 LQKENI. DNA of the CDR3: TGTGCCAGCTCACCCAGGACTAGCGCACGAGATACGCAGTATTTT. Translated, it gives CASSPRTSARDTQYF.

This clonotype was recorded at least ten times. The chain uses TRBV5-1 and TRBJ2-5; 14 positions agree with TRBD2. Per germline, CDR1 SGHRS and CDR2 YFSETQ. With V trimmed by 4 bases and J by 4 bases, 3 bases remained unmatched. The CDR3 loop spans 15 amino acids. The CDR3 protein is CASSQGTSGGETQYF. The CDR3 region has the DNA TGCGCCAGCAGCCAAGGGACTAGCGGGGGAGAGACCCAGTACTTC.

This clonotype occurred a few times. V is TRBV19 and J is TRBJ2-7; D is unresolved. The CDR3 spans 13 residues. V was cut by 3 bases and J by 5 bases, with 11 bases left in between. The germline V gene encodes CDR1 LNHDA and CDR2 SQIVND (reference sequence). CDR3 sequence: CASSIDRGNEQYF. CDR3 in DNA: TGTGCCAGTAGTATCGACCGTGGGAACGAGCAGTACTTC.

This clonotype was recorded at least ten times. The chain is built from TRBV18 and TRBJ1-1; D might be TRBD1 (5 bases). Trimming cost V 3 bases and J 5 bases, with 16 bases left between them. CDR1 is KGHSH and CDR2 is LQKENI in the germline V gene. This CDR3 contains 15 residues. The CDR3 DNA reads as TGTGCCAGCTCACCGTCGGGGGGTGGAAGAACTGAAGCTTTCTTT. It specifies CASSPSGGGRTEAFF.

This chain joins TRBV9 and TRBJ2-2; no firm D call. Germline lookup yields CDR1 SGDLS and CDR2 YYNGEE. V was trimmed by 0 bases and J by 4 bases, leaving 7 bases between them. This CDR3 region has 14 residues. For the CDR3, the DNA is TGTGCCAGCAGCGTAGTGTCAGTCACCGGGGAGCTGTTTTTT. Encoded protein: CASSVVSVTGELFF.

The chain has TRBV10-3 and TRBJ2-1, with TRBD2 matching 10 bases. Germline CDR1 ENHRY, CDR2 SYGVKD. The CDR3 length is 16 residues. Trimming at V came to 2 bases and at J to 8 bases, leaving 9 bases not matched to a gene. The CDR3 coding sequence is TGTGCCATCAGTGAGGGGAGCGGGGGGGCAGCCTATGAGCAGTTCTTC. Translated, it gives CAISEGSGGAAYEQFF.